This T cell receptor (beta chain) was found in a study of blood T cell repertoires in COVID-19. At the level of the study: T cells, B-cell-depleted T cells, or PBMCs supplied cDNA or gDNA.

This study enrolled people aged about 18 to 90 from about 26 US geographic areas. Self-reported history from a screening survey and questionnaire set each donor's cohort. Trimming removed 5 bases from V and 3 bases from J, with 12 bases in between. This CDR3 region has 14 residues. The germline V gene encodes CDR1 SNHLY and CDR2 FYNNEI. Per the original data handling: Estimation of nucleated cell counts was performed using reference gene primer amplification. Libraries were prepared by immunoSEQ multiplex PCR; TCRdb keeps only in-frame clonotypes and omits some of them. V and J calls and clone size are given by that table; D and trimming were obtained from the DNA. The table has about 280,000 clones, around 90% seen once.

This chain uses TRBV2 with TRBJ2-3; D is unresolved. The source of this sequence is a woman in her twenties or thirties who had recovered from COVID-19. Sequenced: PBMCs or T cells enriched from blood (not recorded which). CDR3 nucleotide sequence: TGTGCCAGCAGTCCCCCCAGAGGTACAGATACGCAGTATTTT. Protein sequence: CASSPPRGTDTQYF.